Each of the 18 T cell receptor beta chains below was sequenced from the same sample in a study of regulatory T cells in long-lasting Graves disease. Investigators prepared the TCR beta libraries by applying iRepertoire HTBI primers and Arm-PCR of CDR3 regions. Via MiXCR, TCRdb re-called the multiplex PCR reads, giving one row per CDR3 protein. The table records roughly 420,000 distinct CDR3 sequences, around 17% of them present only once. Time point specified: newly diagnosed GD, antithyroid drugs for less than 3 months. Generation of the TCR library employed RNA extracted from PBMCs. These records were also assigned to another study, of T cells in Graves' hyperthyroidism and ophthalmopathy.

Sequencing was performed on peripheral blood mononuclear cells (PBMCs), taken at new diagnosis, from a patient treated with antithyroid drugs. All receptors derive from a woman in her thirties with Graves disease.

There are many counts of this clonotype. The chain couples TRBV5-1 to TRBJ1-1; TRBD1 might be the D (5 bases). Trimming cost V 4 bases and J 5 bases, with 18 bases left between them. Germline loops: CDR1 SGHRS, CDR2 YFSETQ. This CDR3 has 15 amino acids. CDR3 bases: TGCGCCAGCAGCCCCGTTGTGGGGGTGGATACTGAAGCTTTCTTT. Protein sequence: CASSPVVGVDTEAFF. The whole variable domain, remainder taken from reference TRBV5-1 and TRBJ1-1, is KAGVTQTPRYLIKTRGQQVTLSCSPISGHRSVSWYQQTPGQGLQFLFEYFSETQRNKGNFPGRFSGRQFSNSRSEMNVSTLELGDSALYLCASSPVVGVDTEAFFGQGTRLTVV.

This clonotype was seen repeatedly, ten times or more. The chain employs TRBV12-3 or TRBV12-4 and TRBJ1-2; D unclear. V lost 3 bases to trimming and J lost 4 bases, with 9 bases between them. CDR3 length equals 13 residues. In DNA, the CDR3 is TGTGCCAGCAGTTTTGGAGAGGCCTATGGCTACACCTTC. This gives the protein CASSFGEAYGYTF.

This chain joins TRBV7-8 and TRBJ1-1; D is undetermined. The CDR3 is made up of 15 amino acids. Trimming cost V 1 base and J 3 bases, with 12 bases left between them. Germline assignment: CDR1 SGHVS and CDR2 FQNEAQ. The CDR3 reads CASSLDGVLDTEAFF. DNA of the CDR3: TGTGCCAGCAGCTTAGATGGGGTTTTAGACACTGAAGCTTTCTTT.

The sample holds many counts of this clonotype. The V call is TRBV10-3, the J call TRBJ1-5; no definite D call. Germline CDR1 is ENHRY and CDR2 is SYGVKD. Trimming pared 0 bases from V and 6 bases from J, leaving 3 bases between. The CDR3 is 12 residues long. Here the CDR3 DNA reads TGTGCCATCAGTGAGTCCAGTCAGCCCCAGCATTTT. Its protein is CAISESSQPQHF.

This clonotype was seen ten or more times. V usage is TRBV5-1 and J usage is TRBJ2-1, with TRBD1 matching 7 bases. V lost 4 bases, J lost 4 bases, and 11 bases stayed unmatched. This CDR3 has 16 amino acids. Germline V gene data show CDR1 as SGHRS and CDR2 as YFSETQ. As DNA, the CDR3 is TGCGCCAGCAGCACCTCCCCCGGGACAGAATACAATGAGCAGTTCTTC. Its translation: CASSTSPGTEYNEQFF.

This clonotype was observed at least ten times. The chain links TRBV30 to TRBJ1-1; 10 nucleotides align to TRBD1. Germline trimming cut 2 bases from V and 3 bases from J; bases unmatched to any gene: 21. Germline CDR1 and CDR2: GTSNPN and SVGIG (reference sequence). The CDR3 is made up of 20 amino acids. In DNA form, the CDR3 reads TGTGCCTGGAGTTCTATCGAGGGGACAGGGGCGGGATCATTGGACACTGAAGCTTTCTTT. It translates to CAWSSIEGTGAGSLDTEAFF.

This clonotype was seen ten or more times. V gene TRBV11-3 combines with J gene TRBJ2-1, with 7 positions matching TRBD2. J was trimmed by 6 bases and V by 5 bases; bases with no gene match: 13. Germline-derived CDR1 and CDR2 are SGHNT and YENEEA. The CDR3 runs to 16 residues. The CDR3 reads CASSLPTSELINEQFF. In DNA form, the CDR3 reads TGTGCCAGCAGCCTGCCCACTAGCGAATTGATCAATGAGCAGTTCTTC.

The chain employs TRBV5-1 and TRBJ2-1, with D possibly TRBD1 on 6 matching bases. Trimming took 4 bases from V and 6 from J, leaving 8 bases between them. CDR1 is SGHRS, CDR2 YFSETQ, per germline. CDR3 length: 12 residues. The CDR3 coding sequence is TGCGCCAGCAGCCGGACAGTCAATGAGCAGTTCTTC. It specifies CASSRTVNEQFF.

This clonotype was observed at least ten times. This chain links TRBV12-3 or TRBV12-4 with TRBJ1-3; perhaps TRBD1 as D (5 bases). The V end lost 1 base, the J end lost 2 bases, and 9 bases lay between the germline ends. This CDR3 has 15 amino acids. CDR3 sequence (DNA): TGTGCCAGCAGTTTAGTGGTGGGGGCTGGAAACACCATATATTTT. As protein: CASSLVVGAGNTIYF.

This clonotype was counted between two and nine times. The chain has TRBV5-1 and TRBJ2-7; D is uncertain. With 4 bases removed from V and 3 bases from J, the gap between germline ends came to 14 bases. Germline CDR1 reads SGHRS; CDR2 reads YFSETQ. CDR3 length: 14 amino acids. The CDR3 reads CASSAKVIGYEQYF. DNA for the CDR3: TGCGCCAGCAGCGCCAAGGTGATCGGCTACGAGCAGTACTTC.

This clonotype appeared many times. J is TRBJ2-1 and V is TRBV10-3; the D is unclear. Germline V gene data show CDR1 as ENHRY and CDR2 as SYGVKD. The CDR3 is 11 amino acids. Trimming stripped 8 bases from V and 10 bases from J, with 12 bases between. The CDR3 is CAILTPREQFF. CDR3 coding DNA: TGTGCCATCTTGACCCCGAGGGAGCAGTTCTTC.

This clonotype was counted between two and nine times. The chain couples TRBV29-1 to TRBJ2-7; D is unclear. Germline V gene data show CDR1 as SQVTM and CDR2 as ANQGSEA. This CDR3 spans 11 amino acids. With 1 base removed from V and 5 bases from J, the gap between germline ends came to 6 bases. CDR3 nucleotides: TGCAGCGTTGAAGGGTTCAACGAGCAGTACTTC. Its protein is CSVEGFNEQYF.

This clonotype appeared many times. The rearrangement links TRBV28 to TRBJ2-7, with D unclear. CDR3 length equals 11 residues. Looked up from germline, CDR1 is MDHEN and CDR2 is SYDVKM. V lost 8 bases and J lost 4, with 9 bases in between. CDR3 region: CASARVYEQYF. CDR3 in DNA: TGTGCCAGCGCAAGGGTTTACGAGCAGTACTTC.

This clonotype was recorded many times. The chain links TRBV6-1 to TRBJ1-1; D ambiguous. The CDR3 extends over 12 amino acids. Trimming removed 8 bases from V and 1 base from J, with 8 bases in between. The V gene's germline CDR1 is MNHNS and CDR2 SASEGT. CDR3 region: CASVNRNTEAFF. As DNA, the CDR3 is TGTGCCAGCGTTAACAGGAACACTGAAGCTTTCTTT.

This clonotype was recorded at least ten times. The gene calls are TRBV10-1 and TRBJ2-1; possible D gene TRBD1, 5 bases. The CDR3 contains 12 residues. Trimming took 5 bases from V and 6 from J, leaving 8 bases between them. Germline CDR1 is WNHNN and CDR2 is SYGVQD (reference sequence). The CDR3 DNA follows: TGCGCCAGCAGTTCACAGGTCAATGAGCAGTTCTTC. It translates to CASSSQVNEQFF.

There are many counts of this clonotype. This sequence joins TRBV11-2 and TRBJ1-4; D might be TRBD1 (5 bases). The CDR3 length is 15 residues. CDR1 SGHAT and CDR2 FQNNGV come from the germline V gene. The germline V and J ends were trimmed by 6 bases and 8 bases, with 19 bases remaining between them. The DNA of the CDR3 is TGTGCCAGCAGAGCAGCTGGACAAGCCCGCGAAAAACTGTTTTTT. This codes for CASRAAGQAREKLFF.

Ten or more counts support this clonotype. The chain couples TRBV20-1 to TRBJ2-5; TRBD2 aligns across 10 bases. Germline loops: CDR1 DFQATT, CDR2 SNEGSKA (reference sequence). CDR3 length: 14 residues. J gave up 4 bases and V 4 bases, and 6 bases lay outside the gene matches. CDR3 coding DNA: TGCAGTGCTATTCTAGCGGGAGTTGGAGAGACCCAGTACTTC. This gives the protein CSAILAGVGETQYF.

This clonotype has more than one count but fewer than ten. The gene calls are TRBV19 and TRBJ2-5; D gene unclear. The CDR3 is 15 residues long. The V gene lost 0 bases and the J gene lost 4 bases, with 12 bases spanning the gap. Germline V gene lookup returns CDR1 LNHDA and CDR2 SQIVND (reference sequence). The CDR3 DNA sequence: TGTGCCAGTAGTATAGAGAAGTCCTTCCGAGAGACCCAGTACTTC. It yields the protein CASSIEKSFRETQYF. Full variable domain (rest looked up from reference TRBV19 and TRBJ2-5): DGGITQSPKYLFRKEGQNVTLSCEQNLNHDAMYWYRQDPGQGLRLIYYSQIVNDFQKGDIAEGYSVSREKKESFPLTVTSAQKNPTAFYLCASSIEKSFRETQYFGPGTRLLVL.